One sample yielded the 15 T cell receptor beta chains listed below, sequenced in a study of read filtering for tumor transcriptome and immune sequencing. This library used roughly 370 ng RNA and molecular barcoded adaptors spanning alpha/delta and beta/gamma chains. MiXCR, applied by TCRdb to the reads, yields one record per CDR3 protein. The profile shows 90,000 or so distinct CDR3 sequences, 20% to 25% of them singletons. Sequencing was carried out using a population of CD138-negative cells sorted from bone marrow. The source is a donor at least 40 years old with multiple myeloma.

This clonotype was seen many times. V and J are TRBV7-9 and TRBJ1-1; D unclear. Germline V gene data show CDR1 as SEHNR and CDR2 as FQNEAQ (reference sequence). This CDR3 contains 14 residues. V was trimmed by 6 bases and J by 5 bases, leaving 16 bases between them. This CDR3 reads CASSPPRGGTEAFF. CDR3 DNA sequence: TGTGCCAGCAGTCCACCCCGGGGAGGGACTGAAGCTTTCTTT.

This clonotype appeared many times. The rearrangement uses TRBV4-1 and TRBJ1-1; the D is unclear. The V end was cut by 1 base, the J end by 1 base, with 13 bases between. Per germline, CDR1 MGHRA and CDR2 YSYEKL. This CDR3 region has 16 residues. The CDR3 is CASSQGVIQTNTEAFF. CDR3 in DNA: TGCGCCAGCAGCCAAGGTGTTATCCAGACGAACACTGAAGCTTTCTTT.

For this clonotype: An end of the junction does not agree with germline; a read error may underlie this. This rearrangement joins TRBV7-3 to TRBJ2-1; D is unclear. The CDR3 has 13 amino acids. Germline V gives CDR1 SGHTA, CDR2 FQGTGA. CDR3 nucleotide sequence: TGTGCTAGCAGCTTAAGGGCAATCAATGAGCGGTTCTTC. Amino acid sequence: CASSLRAINERFF.

This clonotype was detected ten times or more. CDR3 nucleotide sequence: TGCGCCAGCACGGACAGGGCGACAACTAATGAAAAACTGTTTTTT. Translated, it gives CASTDRATTNEKLFF. V is TRBV5-1 and J is TRBJ1-4, with 8 bases lining up with TRBD1. CDR3 length: 15 residues. V dropped 6 bases and J dropped 0; count of bases not matched to a gene: 4. From germline, CDR1 is SGHRS and CDR2 YFSETQ. Drawing the rest from reference TRBV5-1 and TRBJ1-4, the complete variable domain is KAGVTQTPRYLIKTRGQQVTLSCSPISGHRSVSWYQQTPGQGLQFLFEYFSETQRNKGNFPGRFSGRQFSNSRSEMNVSTLELGDSALYLCASTDRATTNEKLFFGSGTQLSVL.

This clonotype appeared many times. The chain is built from TRBV6-5 and TRBJ2-3; D is undetermined. The CDR3 covers 16 residues. CDR1 MNHEY and CDR2 SVGAGI come from the germline V gene. Between the trimmed V and J ends, which lost 6 bases and 0 bases, there was a span of 16 bases. CDR3 in DNA: TGTGCCAGCAGCCCCGCGGCGCGGTTTAGCACAGATACGCAGTATTTT. Encoded protein: CASSPAARFSTDTQYF.

This clonotype showed up many times. This chain connects TRBV28 to TRBJ1-6; tentatively, D is TRBD1 (5 bases). V lost 0 bases, J lost 3 bases, and 12 bases lay in between. CDR3 length: 17 amino acids. CDR1 is MDHEN, CDR2 SYDVKM, per germline. CDR3 loop: CASSLWTASLYNSPLHF. As DNA, the CDR3 is TGTGCCAGCAGTTTATGGACAGCCTCACTCTATAATTCACCCCTCCACTTT.

This clonotype was seen more than once but under ten times. The chain links TRBV6-6 to TRBJ1-2; tentative D call: TRBD1 (5 bases). The CDR3 is 15 residues long. Trimming took 4 bases from V and 0 from J, leaving 12 bases between them. Per the germline V gene, CDR1 is MNHNY and CDR2 is SVGAGI (reference sequence). The CDR3 coding sequence is TGTGCCAGCAGTTCAGGGAAGGGAGCTAACTATGGCTACACCTTC. Translation: CASSSGKGANYGYTF.

In its sample, this clonotype was seen many times. This sequence joins TRBV29-1 and TRBJ2-3; 8 bases are a match to TRBD2. The CDR3 length is 13 residues. From germline, CDR1 is SQVTM and CDR2 ANQGSEA. The V and J ends lost 1 base and 6 bases, in that order; junction bases with no gene match: 3. In DNA form, the CDR3 reads TGCAGCGTTGAAGTGCGGGGGGCGGATACGCAGTATTTT. Residues: CSVEVRGADTQYF.

This chain connects TRBV4-1 to TRBJ1-6, with D possibly TRBD1 on 5 matching bases. V lost 4 bases and J lost 9, with 16 bases in between. The CDR3 extends over 15 amino acids. Germline V CDR1 and CDR2: MGHRA, YSYEKL. The CDR3 loop is CASSPEGSHPSPLHF. The CDR3 region has the DNA TGCGCCAGCAGCCCCGAGGGGTCCCACCCTTCACCCCTCCACTTT.

Note on this clonotype: A much larger clone differs by one base, so this may be a read error. The chain combines TRBV7-9 with TRBJ2-2; tentatively, D is TRBD1 (5 bases). The V gene lost 4 bases and the J gene lost 4 bases, with 13 bases spanning the gap. The CDR3 has 15 residues. Per the germline V gene, CDR1 is SEHNR and CDR2 is FQNEAQ (reference sequence). DNA for the CDR3: TGTGCCAGCAGCTCTCTCAGGGTTTCCACCGGGGAGCTGTTTTTT. As protein: CASSSLRVSTGELFF.

Worth noting for this clonotype: An end of the junction does not agree with germline; a read error may underlie this. The genes are TRBV5-6 and TRBJ2-1; the D is unclear. Germline-derived CDR1 and CDR2 are SGHDT and YYEEEE. The CDR3 is 13 amino acids. CDR3 in DNA: TGTGCCAGCAGCCAAGACACTTACAATGAGCAGTGCTTC. It codes for CASSQDTYNEQCF.

As concerns this clonotype: The CDR3 ends on some other residue instead of the conserved phenylalanine or tryptophan, so this is likely a read error. The chain employs TRBV5-1 and TRBJ2-3, with unresolved D. The germline V gene has CDR1 SGHRS and CDR2 YFSETQ. The CDR3 contains 13 residues. The germline V and J ends were trimmed by 1 base and 4 bases, with 7 bases remaining between them. This CDR3 reads CASSLQAADTQYL. CDR3 nucleotide sequence: TGCGCCAGCAGCTTGCAGGCAGCAGATACGCAGTATCTT.

The chain uses TRBV27 and TRBJ1-5; no reliable D call. This CDR3 has 13 residues. CDR1 and CDR2 from the germline V gene are MNHEY and SMNVEV (reference sequence). Trimming took off 3 bases at V and 6 bases at J, with 9 bases between the two ends. Here the CDR3 DNA reads TGTGCCAGCAGTTTGGCCGTGAGTCAGCCCCAGCATTTT. As protein: CASSLAVSQPQHF.

This clonotype was seen repeatedly, ten times or more. The chain couples TRBV4-1 to TRBJ2-1; the D gene is possibly TRBD1 (5 bases). Germline values: CDR1 MGHRA, CDR2 YSYEKL. The CDR3 is 12 amino acids. Trimming cost V 0 bases and J 11 bases, with 8 bases left between them. CDR3 in amino acids: CASSQDWTKQFF. The CDR3 region has the DNA TGCGCCAGCAGCCAAGATTGGACAAAGCAGTTCTTC.

This clonotype was observed at least ten times. Germline and junction disagree at one end, which may indicate a read error. The J gene is TRBJ2-7, the V gene TRBV5-1; D may be TRBD2 (5 bases). The CDR3 covers 15 residues. The germline CDR1 and CDR2 sequences are SGHRS and YFSETQ. CDR3 amino acids: CASSLGGGSSYEQYF. CDR3 DNA sequence: TGTGCCAGCAGCTTAGGAGGCGGATCCTCCTACGAGCAGTACTTC.